What follows describes a single T cell receptor (beta chain). The data were taken from a study of blood T cell repertoires in COVID-19. On the study more broadly: Samples of COVID-19 (acute and convalescent) were obtained from the United States, Italy and Spain. PBMCs, B-cell-depleted T cells, or T cells were the source of the cDNA or gDNA that made up the material.

This CDR3 comprises 15 residues. The germline CDR1 and CDR2 sequences are GTSNPN and SVGIG (reference sequence). The V gene end was trimmed by 4 bases and the J gene end by 2 bases; junction bases not matched to a gene: 7. In the study's own analysis: Amplification of reference gene primers provided the estimated nucleated cell counts. Libraries were prepared by immunoSEQ multiplex PCR; TCRdb keeps only in-frame clonotypes and omits some of them. V, J and clone size derive from that table, while D and trimming were established from the DNA sequence. The table records hundreds of thousands of clones, approximately 79% of them present only once.

The sequenced sample was peripheral blood. This TCR was recovered from a woman aged 40 to 50 with active or convalescent COVID-19. The rearrangement uses TRBV30 and TRBJ1-4; TRBD1 aligns across 7 bases. CDR3 amino acids: CAWKRGLGTNEKLFF. The CDR3 DNA sequence: TGTGCCTGGAAAAGGGGGCTGGGCACTAATGAAAAACTGTTTTTT.